This T cell receptor beta chain was identified during a study of CD8 T cells in Susac syndrome. An input of roughly 0.5 to 1 ug of RNA was subjected to reverse transcription using random hexamers. TCRdb re-analysed the immunoSEQ multiplex PCR reads in MiXCR, keeping a single row per CDR3 protein. The table lists some 170,000 distinct CDR3 sequences, about 95% of them singletons. Germline-derived CDR1 and CDR2 are DFQATT and SNEGSKA (reference sequence). The CDR3 length is 13 residues. This sequence was found in a human donor in good health. Sequencing was done on a sample of CD4+ T cells from PBMCs. The V gene is TRBV20-1, the J gene TRBJ2-3; 11 bases are shared with TRBD2. The CDR3 loop is CGTLAGGGDTQYF. CDR3 nucleotides: TGCGGCACCCTAGCGGGAGGTGGAGATACGCAGTATTTT.